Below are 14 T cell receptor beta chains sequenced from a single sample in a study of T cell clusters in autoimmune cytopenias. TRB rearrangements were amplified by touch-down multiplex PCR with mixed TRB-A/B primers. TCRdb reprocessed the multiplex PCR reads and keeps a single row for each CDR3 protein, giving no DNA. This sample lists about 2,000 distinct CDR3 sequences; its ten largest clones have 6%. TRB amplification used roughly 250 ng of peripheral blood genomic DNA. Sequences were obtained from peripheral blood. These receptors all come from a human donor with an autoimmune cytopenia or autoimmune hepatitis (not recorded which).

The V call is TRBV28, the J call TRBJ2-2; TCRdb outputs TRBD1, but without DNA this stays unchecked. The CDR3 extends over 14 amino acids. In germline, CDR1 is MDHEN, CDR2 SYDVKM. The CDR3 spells CASSPPKGAGELFF.

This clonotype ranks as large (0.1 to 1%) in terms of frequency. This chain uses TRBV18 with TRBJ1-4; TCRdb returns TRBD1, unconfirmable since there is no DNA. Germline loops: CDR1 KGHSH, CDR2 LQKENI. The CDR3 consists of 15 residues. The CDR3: CASSPPTPWAEKLFF.

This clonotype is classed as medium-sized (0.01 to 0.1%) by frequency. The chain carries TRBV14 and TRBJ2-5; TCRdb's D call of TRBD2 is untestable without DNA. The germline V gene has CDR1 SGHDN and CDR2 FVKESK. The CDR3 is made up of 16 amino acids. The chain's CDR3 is CASSQGGTPFGETQYF.

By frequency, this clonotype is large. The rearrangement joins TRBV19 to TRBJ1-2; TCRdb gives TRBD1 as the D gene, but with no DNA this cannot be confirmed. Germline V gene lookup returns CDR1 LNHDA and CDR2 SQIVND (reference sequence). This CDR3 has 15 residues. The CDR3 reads CASSFSRDSFYGYTF.

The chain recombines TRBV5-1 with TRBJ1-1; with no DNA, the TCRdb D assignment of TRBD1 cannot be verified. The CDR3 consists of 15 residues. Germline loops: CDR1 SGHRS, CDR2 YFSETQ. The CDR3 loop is CASSPYQGRDTEAFF.

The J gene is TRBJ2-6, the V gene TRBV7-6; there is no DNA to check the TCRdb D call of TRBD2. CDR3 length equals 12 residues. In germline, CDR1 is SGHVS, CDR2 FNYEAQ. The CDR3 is CASSPGSGEQYF.

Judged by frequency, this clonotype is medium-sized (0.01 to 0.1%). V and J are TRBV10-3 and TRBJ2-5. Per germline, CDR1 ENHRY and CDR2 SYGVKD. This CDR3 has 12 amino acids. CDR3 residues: CAIQGNQETQYF.

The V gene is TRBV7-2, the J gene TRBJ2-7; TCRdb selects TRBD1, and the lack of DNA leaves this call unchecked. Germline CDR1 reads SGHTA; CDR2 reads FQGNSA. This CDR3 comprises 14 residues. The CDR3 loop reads CASSLRSRAYEQYF.

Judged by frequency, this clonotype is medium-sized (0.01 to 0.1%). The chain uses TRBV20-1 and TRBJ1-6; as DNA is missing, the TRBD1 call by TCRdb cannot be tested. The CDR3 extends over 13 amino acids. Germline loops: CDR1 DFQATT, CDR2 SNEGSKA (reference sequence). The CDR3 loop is CSRGGTGNSPLHF.

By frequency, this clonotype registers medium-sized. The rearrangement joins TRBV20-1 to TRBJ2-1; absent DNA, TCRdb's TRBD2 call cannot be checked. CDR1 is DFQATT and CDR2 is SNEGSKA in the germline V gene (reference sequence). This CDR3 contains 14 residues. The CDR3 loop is CSARKAGRPYEQFF.

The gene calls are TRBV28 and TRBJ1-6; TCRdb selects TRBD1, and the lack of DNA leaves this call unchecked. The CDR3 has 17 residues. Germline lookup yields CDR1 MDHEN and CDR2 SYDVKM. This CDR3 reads CASSPQDRSSYNSPLHF.

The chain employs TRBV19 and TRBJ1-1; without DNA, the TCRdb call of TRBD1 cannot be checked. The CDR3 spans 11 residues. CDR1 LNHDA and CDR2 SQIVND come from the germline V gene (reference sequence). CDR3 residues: CASRQGAEAFF.

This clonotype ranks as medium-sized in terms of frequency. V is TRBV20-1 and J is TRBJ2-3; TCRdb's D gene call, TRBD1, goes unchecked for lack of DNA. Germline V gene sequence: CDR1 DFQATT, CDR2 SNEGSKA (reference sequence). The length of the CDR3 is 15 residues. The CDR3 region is CSATTRQGSTDTQYF.

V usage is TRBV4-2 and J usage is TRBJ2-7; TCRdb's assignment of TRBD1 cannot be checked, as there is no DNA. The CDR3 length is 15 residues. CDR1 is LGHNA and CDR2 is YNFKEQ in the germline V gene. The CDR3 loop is CASSQDRTPTTSRYF.